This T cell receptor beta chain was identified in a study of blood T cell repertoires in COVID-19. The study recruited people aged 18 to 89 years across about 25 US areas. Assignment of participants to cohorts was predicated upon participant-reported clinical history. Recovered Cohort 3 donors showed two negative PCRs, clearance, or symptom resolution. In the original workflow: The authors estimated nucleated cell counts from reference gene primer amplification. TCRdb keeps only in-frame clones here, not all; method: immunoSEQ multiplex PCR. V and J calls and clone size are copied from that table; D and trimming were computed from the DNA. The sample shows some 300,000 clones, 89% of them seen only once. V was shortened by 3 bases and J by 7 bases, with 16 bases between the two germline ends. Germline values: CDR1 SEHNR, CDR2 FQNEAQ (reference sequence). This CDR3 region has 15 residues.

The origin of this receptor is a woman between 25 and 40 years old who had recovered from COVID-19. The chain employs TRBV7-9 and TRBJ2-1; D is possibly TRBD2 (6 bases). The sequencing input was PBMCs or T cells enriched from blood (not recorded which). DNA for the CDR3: TGTGCCAGCAGCTTGATCCCGGGAGTGGGGAATGAGCAGTTCTTC. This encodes CASSLIPGVGNEQFF.